The 27 T cell receptor beta chains below all came from one sample that was sequenced in a study of shared clonotypes between healthy human individuals. The data were produced by immunoSEQ multiplex PCR, yet TCRdb's version contains in-frame clones alone and is incomplete. The data hold millions of clones, with around nine tenths observed a single time. Specimen: naive CD4+ T cells sorted from blood. Described subset: CD45RA+ positively selected. The receptors shown here come from a man aged 18 to 29 in good health.

CDR3: CASKVGANTGELFF. CDR3 in DNA: TGCGCCAGCAAGGTAGGGGCAAACACCGGGGAGCTGTTTTTT. This chain uses TRBV5-1 with TRBJ2-2, with a possible D match to TRBD1 (5 bases). Germline V lookup: CDR1 SGHRS, CDR2 YFSETQ. The V gene lost 6 bases and the J gene lost 2 bases, with 11 bases spanning the gap. There are 14 residues in the CDR3.

The chain joins TRBV29-1 to TRBJ2-7, with D unclear. CDR1 is SQVTM and CDR2 is ANQGSEA in the germline V gene. Trimming removed 4 bases from V and 1 base from J, with 14 bases in between. CDR3 length: 14 amino acids. The CDR3 sequence is CSVVAGLHSYEQYF. The CDR3 DNA reads as TGCAGCGTTGTTGCAGGCCTCCATTCCTACGAGCAGTACTTC.

The chain links TRBV6-1 to TRBJ2-1; TRBD2 matches 11 bases. The CDR3 sequence is 16 residues long. V trimming: 3 bases; J trimming: 4 bases; junction bases outside the gene matches: 5. The V gene's germline CDR1 is MNHNS and CDR2 SASEGT. The CDR3 DNA reads as TGTGCCAGCAGTGACCCCGGGACTAGCGGTTACAATGAGCAGTTCTTC. It encodes CASSDPGTSGYNEQFF.

This rearrangement joins TRBV7-3 to TRBJ2-2; perhaps TRBD2 as D (6 bases). Germline values: CDR1 SGHTA, CDR2 FQGTGA. This CDR3 has 15 amino acids. V shed 4 bases and J shed 1 base, with 10 bases lying between them. Here the CDR3 DNA reads TGTGCCAGCAGCTCCGGGACTGGGAACACCGGGGAGCTGTTTTTT. It specifies CASSSGTGNTGELFF.

The chain carries TRBV30 and TRBJ2-7, with 15 positions matching TRBD2. The junction had 9 bases not matched to a gene; V was cut back by 0 bases and J by 3 bases. Germline CDR1 reads GTSNPN; CDR2 reads SVGIG (reference sequence). The CDR3 loop spans 18 amino acids. CDR3 protein: CAWSVQRTSGRAGYEQYF. The CDR3 nucleotides read TGTGCCTGGAGTGTACAGCGGACTAGCGGGAGGGCCGGCTACGAGCAGTACTTC.

This clone appeared a single time. The V call is TRBV5-1, the J call TRBJ2-1; D is possibly TRBD1 (6 bases). The CDR3 is 15 residues long. Trimming took off 0 bases at V and 6 bases at J, with 13 bases between the two ends. Germline V gene sequence: CDR1 SGHRS, CDR2 YFSETQ. CDR3 sequence (DNA): TGCGCCAGCAGCTTGGGGACAGAACGTTCCAATGAGCAGTTCTTC. Its translation is CASSLGTERSNEQFF.

The chain has TRBV15 and TRBJ2-5; 13 positions agree with TRBD2. Germline CDR1 reads LNHNV; CDR2 reads YYDKDF (reference sequence). V dropped 0 bases and J dropped 5; count of bases not matched to a gene: 3. The CDR3 is 16 amino acids. Written as DNA, the CDR3 is TGTGCCACCAGCAGAGATCCGGGACTAGCGGGGGAGACCCAGTACTTC. Translated, it gives CATSRDPGLAGETQYF.

This clone was seen only a few times. This chain uses TRBV6-6 with TRBJ2-2; 7 bases agree with TRBD2. This CDR3 spans 16 amino acids. With 4 bases clipped from V and 5 bases from J, the junction kept 10 bases outside the gene matches. Germline loops: CDR1 MNHNY, CDR2 SVGAGI (reference sequence). The CDR3 protein is CASSFKGLRETGELFF. CDR3 coding DNA: TGTGCCAGCAGTTTTAAGGGGTTGCGGGAGACCGGGGAGCTGTTTTTT.

The V gene is TRBV18, the J gene TRBJ2-3, with D unclear. The CDR3 is made up of 19 amino acids. Trimming took 2 bases from V and 2 from J, leaving 23 bases between them. The germline V gene encodes CDR1 KGHSH and CDR2 LQKENI. Here the CDR3 DNA reads TGTGCCAGCTCACCAACATTTAGACCCTCCCAAAGCTTCACAGATACGCAGTATTTT. Translating gives CASSPTFRPSQSFTDTQYF. The entire variable domain, with the rest obtained from reference TRBV18 and TRBJ2-3, is as follows: NAGVMQNPRHLVRRRGQEARLRCSPMKGHSHVYWYRQLPEEGLKFMVYLQKENIIDESGMPKERFSAEFPKEGPSILRIQQVVRGDSAAYFCASSPTFRPSQSFTDTQYFGPGTRLTVL.

The chain recombines TRBV10-3 with TRBJ2-2; D uncertain. From germline, CDR1 is ENHRY and CDR2 SYGVKD. CDR3 length equals 13 residues. The ends were cut back, 6 bases at V and 6 bases at J, with 11 bases in the middle. The CDR3, as DNA: TGTGCCATCAGCCTTCGGAGCGCCGGGGAGCTGTTTTTT. This gives the protein CAISLRSAGELFF.

V and J are TRBV10-3 and TRBJ2-3; D is uncertain. The germline V gene has CDR1 ENHRY and CDR2 SYGVKD. V lost 0 bases, J lost 3 bases, and 10 bases lay in between. The CDR3 has 15 amino acids. As DNA, the CDR3 is TGTGCCATCAGTGAGTCGAATCTGGGGACAGATACGCAGTATTTT. Encoded protein: CAISESNLGTDTQYF.

The chain recombines TRBV6-5 with TRBJ2-3; a possible D gene is TRBD2 (6 bases). The V gene's germline CDR1 is MNHEY and CDR2 SVGAGI. This CDR3 contains 15 residues. V gave up 4 bases and J gave up 1 base, with 12 bases separating them. The CDR3 DNA reads as TGTGCCAGCAGTTCCCCGGGACTCGGCACAGATACGCAGTATTTT. Residues: CASSSPGLGTDTQYF.

This clone was detected only a few times. Other DNA sequences within the sample encode an identical CDR3. The chain links TRBV10-3 to TRBJ1-4; TRBD1 might be the D (5 bases). The CDR3 length is 15 residues. The germline gives CDR1 ENHRY, CDR2 SYGVKD. Trimming took 0 bases from V and 0 from J, leaving 5 bases between them. CDR3 in amino acids: CAISESGATNEKLFF. DNA of the CDR3: TGTGCCATCAGTGAGTCGGGGGCAACTAATGAAAAACTGTTTTTT.

The chain uses TRBV7-2 and TRBJ1-2; no clear D gene. Germline V lookup: CDR1 SGHTA, CDR2 FQGNSA. Between the trimmed V and J ends, which lost 2 bases and 1 base, there was a span of 14 bases. This CDR3 is 16 amino acids long. CDR3 in amino acids: CASSLTAGGNNYGYTF. DNA for the CDR3: TGTGCCAGCAGCTTAACGGCTGGTGGAAATAACTATGGCTACACCTTC.

V and J are TRBV5-1 and TRBJ2-3; D may correspond to TRBD1 or TRBD2 (5 bases each). V was clipped by 4 bases and J by 6 bases, with 15 bases between them. The germline gives CDR1 SGHRS, CDR2 YFSETQ. The CDR3 spans 14 residues. CDR3 bases: TGCGCCAGCAGCACGACCGGGACGGTCGATACGCAGTATTTT. It encodes CASSTTGTVDTQYF.

This chain connects TRBV11-3 to TRBJ1-3; D unresolved. Germline V gene data show CDR1 as SGHNT and CDR2 as YENEEA. The CDR3 length is 15 residues. The ends were cut back, 1 base at V and 0 bases at J, with 7 bases in the middle. CDR3 loop: CASSLGYGSGNTIYF. CDR3 sequence (DNA): TGTGCCAGCAGCTTAGGTTACGGCTCTGGAAACACCATATATTTT. The full variable domain, in which reference TRBV11-3 and TRBJ1-3 provide the parts outside the CDR3, is EAGVVQSPRYKIIEKKQPVAFWCNPISGHNTLYWYLQNLGQGPELLIRYENEEAVDDSQLPKDRFSAERLKGVDSTLKIQPAELGDSAVYLCASSLGYGSGNTIYFGEGSWLTVV.

In the case of this clone: Other nucleotide sequences from this sample produce the same CDR3. The gene calls are TRBV5-1 and TRBJ2-7; perhaps TRBD1 as D (6 bases). Deletions cut 2 bases from V and 1 base from J, with 10 bases between. Germline V CDR1 and CDR2: SGHRS, YFSETQ. The CDR3 is made up of 14 amino acids. The CDR3: CASSLTGFSYEQYF. In DNA, the CDR3 is TGCGCCAGCAGCTTAACAGGGTTTTCCTACGAGCAGTACTTC.

The genes are TRBV6-5 and TRBJ2-7; TRBD2 might be the D (5 bases). Deletions cut 0 bases from V and 7 bases from J, with 13 bases between. There are 14 residues in the CDR3. CDR1 and CDR2 (germline): MNHEY, SVGAGI. Here the CDR3 DNA reads TGTGCCAGCAGTTACTCGAGAGGCCCGGGGGAGCAGTACTTC. This translates into CASSYSRGPGEQYF.

Notes on this clone: Other DNA variants within this sample encode the same CDR3. This chain joins TRBV6-1 and TRBJ1-2; TRBD1 is a possible D gene (6 bases). V was pared by 8 bases and J by 6 bases, with 19 bases between. The CDR3 runs 14 residues. Germline loops: CDR1 MNHNS, CDR2 SASEGT. As DNA, the CDR3 is TGTGCCAGCTCCCTGGCAGGGGAGGCGGATGGCTACACCTTC. Its translation: CASSLAGEADGYTF.

The chain joins TRBV4-1 to TRBJ2-5, with D tentatively TRBD1 or TRBD2 (5 bases each). There are 19 residues in the CDR3. V was pared by 0 bases and J by 5 bases, with 25 bases between. Germline CDR1 reads MGHRA; CDR2 reads YSYEKL. The CDR3 spells CASSQDGGGGWGLGETQYF. The DNA of the CDR3 is TGCGCCAGCAGCCAAGATGGTGGTGGGGGATGGGGGTTAGGGGAGACCCAGTACTTC.

This chain connects TRBV6-5 to TRBJ1-2, with 7 bases fitting TRBD1. The germline gives CDR1 MNHEY, CDR2 SVGAGI. V was clipped by 6 bases and J by 13 bases; unmatched bases: 14. The length of the CDR3 is 13 residues. The CDR3 spells CASRGTAQPSGTF. In DNA, the CDR3 is TGTGCCAGCAGAGGGACAGCTCAACCCTCGGGCACCTTC.

The table lists this clone with a count of one. The CDR3 bases are TGTGCCAGCAGCCTACTTGGGAGGGAGCTGTTTTTT. Its protein product is CASSLLGRELFF. V usage is TRBV7-9 and J usage is TRBJ2-2; D unresolved. Trimming stripped 5 bases from V and 9 bases from J, with 10 bases between. The CDR3 contains 12 residues. Germline V gene sequence: CDR1 SEHNR, CDR2 FQNEAQ (reference sequence).

The chain links TRBV30 to TRBJ2-7; no clear D. V was pared by 3 bases and J by 0 bases, with 12 bases between. Germline V gene data show CDR1 as GTSNPN and CDR2 as SVGIG (reference sequence). CDR3 length equals 14 residues. CDR3 region: CAWRGDSSSYEQYF. For the CDR3, the DNA is TGTGCCTGGAGAGGTGACTCGAGCTCCTACGAGCAGTACTTC. Full variable domain (rest looked up from reference TRBV30 and TRBJ2-7): SQTIHQWPATLVQPVGSPLSLECTVEGTSNPNLYWYRQAAGRGLQLLFYSVGIGQISSEVPQNLSASRPQDRQFILSSKKLLLSDSGFYLCAWRGDSSSYEQYFGPGTRLTVT.

The chain employs TRBV6-6 and TRBJ1-1, with a possible D match to TRBD1 (5 bases). Germline lookup yields CDR1 MNHNY and CDR2 SVGAGI (reference sequence). This CDR3 is 16 amino acids long. Trimming stripped 0 bases from V and 5 bases from J, with 16 bases between. CDR3: CASSYSTPGMQTEAFF. DNA of the CDR3: TGTGCCAGCAGTTACTCGACGCCAGGGATGCAAACTGAAGCTTTCTTT.

The chain has TRBV28 and TRBJ2-5; 14 bases fit TRBD2. This CDR3 has 14 residues. Trimming removed 4 bases from V and 5 bases from J; junction bases left unmatched: 0. Germline lookup yields CDR1 MDHEN and CDR2 SYDVKM. DNA for the CDR3: TGTGCCAGCAGTTGGACTAGCGGGGGGGAGACCCAGTACTTC. Protein: CASSWTSGGETQYF.

This chain joins TRBV21-1 and TRBJ2-7. TRBV21-1 is an annotated pseudogene. The CDR3 contains 17 residues. In DNA, the CDR3 is TGTGCCAGCAGCAAAGTATGGGGTGTAGGACCCTCCTACGAGCAGTACTTC. Protein sequence: CASSKVWGVGPSYEQYF.

The chain uses TRBV6-5 and TRBJ1-5; D possibly corresponds to TRBD1 (5 bases). The V end lost 5 bases, the J end lost 4 bases, and 15 bases lay between the germline ends. Germline V CDR1 and CDR2: MNHEY, SVGAGI. CDR3 length: 15 amino acids. The CDR3 here is CASSPVGVGNQPQHF. For the CDR3, the DNA is TGTGCCAGCAGTCCGGTGGGGGTTGGTAATCAGCCCCAGCATTTT.